This TCR beta chain stems from a study of cytomegalovirus exposure and HLA in healthy donors. Overall study: Earlier, approximately 190 million T cells were analyzed, and 90 million to 140 million unique TCR beta sequences were found among them.

While unrecorded immune exposures were likely, the donors were nominally healthy when sampled. On this clone: No antigen is known for it.

Use of 60 Vbeta and 13 Jbeta primers characterized the PCR. Profiled with immunoSEQ multiplex PCR; TCRdb holds only in-frame clones, not every one. Of fewer than 250,000 clones detected, about 76% appear once; the ten largest clones hold roughly 1.6%. The CDR3 covers 14 residues. Trimming cost V 2 bases and J 5 bases; bases outside gene matches: 4. Germline V gene sequence: CDR1 SEHNR, CDR2 FQNEAQ (reference sequence). General observations from the study: The listing of 150 to 200 TCR beta chains classed them as cytomegalovirus-associated.

The material sequenced was PBMCs. This TCR derives from a woman between 50 and 59 years old in good health and CMV-seronegative. The rearrangement uses TRBV7-9 and TRBJ1-2, with 8 bases matching TRBD1. This CDR3 is CASSLSRTGYGYTF. The CDR3 DNA reads TGTGCCAGCAGCTTAAGTAGGACAGGGTATGGCTACACCTTC. The full variable domain, with the rest looked up from reference TRBV7-9 and TRBJ1-2, is DTGVSQNPRHKITKRGQNVTFRCDPISEHNRLYWYRQTLGQGPEFLTYFQNEAQLEKSRLLSDRFSAERPKGSFSTLEIQRTEQGDSAMYLCASSLSRTGYGYTFGSGTRLTVV.